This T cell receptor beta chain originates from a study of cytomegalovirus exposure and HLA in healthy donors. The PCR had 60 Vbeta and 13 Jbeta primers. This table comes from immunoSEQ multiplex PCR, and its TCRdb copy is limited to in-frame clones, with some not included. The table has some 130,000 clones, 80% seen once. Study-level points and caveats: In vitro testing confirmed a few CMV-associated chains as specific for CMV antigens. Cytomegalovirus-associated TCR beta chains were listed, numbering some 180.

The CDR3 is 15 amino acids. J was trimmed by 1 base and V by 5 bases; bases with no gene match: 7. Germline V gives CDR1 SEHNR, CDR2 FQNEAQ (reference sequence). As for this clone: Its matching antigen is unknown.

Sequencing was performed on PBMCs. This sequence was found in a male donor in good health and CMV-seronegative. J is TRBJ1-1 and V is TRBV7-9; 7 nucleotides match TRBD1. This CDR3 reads CASSRPGGWNTEAFF. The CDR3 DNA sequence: TGTGCCAGCAGCAGACCAGGGGGTTGGAACACTGAAGCTTTCTTT. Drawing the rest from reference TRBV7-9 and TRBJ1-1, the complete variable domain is DTGVSQNPRHKITKRGQNVTFRCDPISEHNRLYWYRQTLGQGPEFLTYFQNEAQLEKSRLLSDRFSAERPKGSFSTLEIQRTEQGDSAMYLCASSRPGGWNTEAFFGQGTRLTVV.